The 9 T cell receptor beta chains presented below share a single source sample, sequenced in a study of control samples from healthy donors and cancer patients. Profiled with immunoSEQ multiplex PCR; TCRdb holds only in-frame clones, not every one. This table has some 98,000 clones, approximately 84% appearing once. The sequencing sample was made of PBMCs. These receptors were taken from a man aged 65 to 79 with lung cancer.

Of note for this clone: The junction does not match germline at one end; this may be a read error. The chain is built from TRBV7-7 and TRBJ2-3, with D unclear. The CDR3 has 13 amino acids. CDR1 and CDR2 from the germline V gene are SSHAT and FNYEAQ (reference sequence). CDR3 sequence: CASSLIHADTQYF. CDR3 DNA sequence: TGTGCTAGCAGTTTAATACACGCAGATACGCAGTATTTT.

V and J are TRBV24-1 and TRBJ2-2; 8 bases are a match to TRBD1. V trimming: 6 bases; J trimming: 7 bases; junction bases outside the gene matches: 6. The CDR3 runs to 14 residues. Germline values: CDR1 KGHDR, CDR2 SFDVKD. The CDR3: CATSLQGAGGELFF. The CDR3 nucleotides read TGTGCCACCAGTCTCCAGGGGGCGGGCGGGGAGCTGTTTTTT.

The gene calls are TRBV11-3 and TRBJ2-1; TRBD2 agrees at 11 bases. The CDR3 is 20 residues long. Germline CDR1 is SGHNT and CDR2 is YENEEA. V dropped 2 bases and J dropped 7; count of bases not matched to a gene: 19. Here the CDR3 DNA reads TGTGCCAGCAGCTTAAACGGGGCCATAGCGGGGGGGCCGCGGTCTAATGAGCAGTTCTTC. Translated: CASSLNGAIAGGPRSNEQFF.

The chain is built from TRBV6-2 or TRBV6-3 and TRBJ2-7, with 7 nucleotides matching TRBD1. With V trimmed by 5 bases and J by 2 bases, 9 bases remained unmatched. Per the germline V gene, CDR1 is MNHEY and CDR2 is SVGEGT. CDR3 length: 15 amino acids. The CDR3 spells CASSPGTANTYEQYF. The CDR3 DNA is TGTGCCAGCAGTCCCGGGACAGCGAATACCTACGAGCAGTACTTC.

V is TRBV7-8 and J is TRBJ2-7; D not certain. Trimming stripped 5 bases from V and 1 base from J, with 15 bases between. CDR3 length: 15 residues. Germline V gene lookup returns CDR1 SGHVS and CDR2 FQNEAQ. Here the CDR3 reads CASSRTDEASYEQYF. CDR3 sequence (DNA): TGTGCCAGCAGCCGGACGGACGAGGCTTCCTACGAGCAGTACTTC. The full variable domain, completed using reference TRBV7-8 and TRBJ2-7, is GAGVSQSPRYKVAKRGQDVALRCDPISGHVSLFWYQQALGQGPEFLTYFQNEAQLDKSGLPSDRFFAERPEGSVSTLKIQRTQQEDSAVYLCASSRTDEASYEQYFGPGTRLTVT.

This clone was counted at least ten times. This chain joins TRBV27 and TRBJ2-2; D possibly uses TRBD1 or TRBD2 (5 bases each). Per germline, CDR1 MNHEY and CDR2 SMNVEV (reference sequence). The germline V and J ends were trimmed by 1 base and 7 bases, with 16 bases remaining between them. This CDR3 spans 16 amino acids. DNA for the CDR3: TGTGCCAGCAGTTTATATATAGCTGGGGACGGCGGGGAGCTGTTTTTT. This sequence encodes CASSLYIAGDGGELFF.

This chain uses TRBV29-1 with TRBJ2-7; TRBD1 matches at 9 bases. The CDR3 consists of 14 residues. The trim removed 6 bases at V and 2 bases at J, leaving 8 bases unmatched. Germline-derived CDR1 and CDR2 are SQVTM and ANQGSEA. The CDR3 DNA reads TGCAGCGTGGCGTCCGGGACAGGGCCCTACGAGCAGTACTTC. This gives the protein CSVASGTGPYEQYF.

This chain uses TRBV12-3 or TRBV12-4 with TRBJ2-2; D is unresolved. V lost 7 bases to trimming and J lost 6 bases, with 12 bases between them. CDR3 length: 13 amino acids. The CDR3 DNA sequence: TGTGCCAGCACCATGACGGTCCCCGGGGAGCTGTTTTTT. Its protein product is CASTMTVPGELFF.

V usage is TRBV5-1 and J usage is TRBJ2-2; tentative D call: TRBD1 (6 bases). V lost 5 bases to trimming and J lost 0 bases, with 11 bases between them. Germline CDR1 is SGHRS and CDR2 is YFSETQ. This CDR3 is built from 15 residues. The CDR3 DNA reads TGCGCCAGCAGGCAACAGGGTTCGAACACCGGGGAGCTGTTTTTT. Amino acids: CASRQQGSNTGELFF.